This TCR beta chain comes out of a study of blood T cell repertoires in COVID-19. Whole-study context: T cells, B-cell-depleted T cells, or PBMCs supplied cDNA or gDNA.

In the original analysis: Reference gene primer amplification yielded estimated nucleated cell counts. Libraries were prepared by immunoSEQ multiplex PCR; TCRdb keeps only in-frame clonotypes and omits some of them. That table gives V, J and clone size, and the DNA gave D and trimming. The sample consists of 150,000 to 200,000 clones, about four fifths of them appearing once. The CDR3 length is 15 residues. Germline-derived CDR1 and CDR2 are SGHTS and YDEGEE. The V and J ends lost 0 bases and 3 bases respectively, with 7 bases between them. What was sequenced was peripheral blood. The receptor was isolated from a woman older than 75 with acute or convalescent COVID-19. This chain uses TRBV5-8 with TRBJ1-6; D is undetermined. The DNA for the CDR3 is TGTGCCAGCAGCTTGGGCGGCGACTATAATTCACCCCTCCACTTT. Protein: CASSLGGDYNSPLHF. The full variable domain, completed using reference TRBV5-8 and TRBJ1-6, is EAGVTQSPTHLIKTRGQQATLRCSPISGHTSVYWYQQALGLGLQFLLWYDEGEERNRGNFPPRFSGRQFPNYSSELNVNALELEDSALYLCASSLGGDYNSPLHFGNGTRLTVT.